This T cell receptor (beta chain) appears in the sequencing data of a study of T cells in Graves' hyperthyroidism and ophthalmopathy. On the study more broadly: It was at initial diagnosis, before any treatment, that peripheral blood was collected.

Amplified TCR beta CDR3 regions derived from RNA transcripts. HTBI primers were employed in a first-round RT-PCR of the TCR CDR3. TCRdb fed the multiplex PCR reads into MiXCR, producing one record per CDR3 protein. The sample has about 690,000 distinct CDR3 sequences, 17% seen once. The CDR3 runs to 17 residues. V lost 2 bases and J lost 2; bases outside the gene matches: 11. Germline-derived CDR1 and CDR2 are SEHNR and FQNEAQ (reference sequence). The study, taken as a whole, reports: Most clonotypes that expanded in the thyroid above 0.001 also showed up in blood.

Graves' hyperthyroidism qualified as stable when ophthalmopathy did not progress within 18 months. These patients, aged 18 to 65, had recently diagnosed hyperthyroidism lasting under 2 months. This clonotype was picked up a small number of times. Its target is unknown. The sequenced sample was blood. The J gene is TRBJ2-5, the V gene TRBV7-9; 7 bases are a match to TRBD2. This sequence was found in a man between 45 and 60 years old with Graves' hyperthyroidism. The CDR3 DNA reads TGTGCCAGCAGCTTAACTTGGGGGGACTACCAACAAGAGACCCAGTACTTC. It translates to CASSLTWGDYQQETQYF.